This T cell receptor (beta chain) was captured by sequencing in a study of blood T cell repertoires in COVID-19. Study summary: Sites across the United States, Italy and Spain contributed samples from acute and convalescent COVID-19.

V lost 2 bases and J lost 2, with 19 bases in between. The germline V gene encodes CDR1 SEHNR and CDR2 FQNEAQ (reference sequence). CDR3 size: 17 residues. Original handling: Amplification with reference gene primers provided the estimates of nucleated cell counts. Only in-frame clones appear in the TCRdb table, and some are missing; sequencing was by immunoSEQ multiplex PCR. Clonal size and the V and J genes are those of that table, whereas D and trimming came from the DNA. The sample lists 150,000 to 200,000 clones; around 90% were seen once. The sample comprised peripheral blood. The source of this sequence is a middle-aged man with active or convalescent COVID-19. The chain is built from TRBV7-9 and TRBJ2-7, with D possibly being TRBD2 (5 bases). DNA of the CDR3: TGTGCCAGCAGCTTATCTATTGGGGTCCGAGGGACCTACGAGCAGTACTTC. Translating it yields CASSLSIGVRGTYEQYF.